The 5 T cell receptor beta chains below all came from one sample that was sequenced in a study of blood T cell repertoires in COVID-19. Clones were read by immunoSEQ multiplex PCR, and TCRdb kept only the in-frame ones, dropping some. The repertoire has around 100,000 clones, about 87% of them found once; the top ten carry roughly 3.1%. The sample comprised peripheral blood. The receptors derive from a man aged 50-59 years with active or convalescent COVID-19.

The V and J genes are TRBV15 and TRBJ2-5; D is possibly TRBD2 (5 bases). Germline V gives CDR1 LNHNV, CDR2 YYDKDF (reference sequence). This CDR3 has 14 amino acids. Trimming pared 0 bases from V and 4 bases from J, leaving 9 bases between. CDR3 sequence: CATSREGGRETQYF. The DNA of the CDR3 is TGTGCCACCAGCAGAGAAGGAGGCCGAGAGACCCAGTACTTC.

CDR3 bases: TGCGCCAGCAGCCCGACCCCTCGGGGTGTAAATGAGCAGTTCTTC. Its translation is CASSPTPRGVNEQFF. The J gene is TRBJ2-1, the V gene TRBV5-1; tentative D call: TRBD2 (5 bases). Deletions cut 4 bases from V and 7 bases from J, with 18 bases between. Germline V gene sequence: CDR1 SGHRS, CDR2 YFSETQ. The CDR3 spans 15 residues.

The genes are TRBV18 and TRBJ2-5, with 7 bases lining up with TRBD1. This CDR3 contains 15 residues. V was pared by 1 base and J by 9 bases, with 11 bases of the junction left unmatched. Germline CDR1 and CDR2: KGHSH and LQKENI. The CDR3 DNA reads TGTGCCAGCTCACCACGACAGGGACCATCTTGGTCCCAGTACTTC. Residues: CASSPRQGPSWSQYF. Full variable domain (rest looked up from reference TRBV18 and TRBJ2-5): NAGVMQNPRHLVRRRGQEARLRCSPMKGHSHVYWYRQLPEEGLKFMVYLQKENIIDESGMPKERFSAEFPKEGPSILRIQQVVRGDSAAYFCASSPRQGPSWSQYFGPGTRLLVL.

In DNA form, the CDR3 reads TGTGCCAGCAGTGAAGCGCCGAAGGACAGCTATTTCTCTGGGGCCAACGTCCTGACTTTC. Protein sequence: CASSEAPKDSYFSGANVLTF. This chain links TRBV6-1 with TRBJ2-6, with TRBD1 as a possible D gene (6 bases). CDR1 and CDR2 from the germline V gene are MNHNS and SASEGT. With 0 bases removed from V and 0 bases from J, the gap between germline ends came to 18 bases. The CDR3 consists of 20 residues.

As concerns this clone: Other DNA sequences within the sample encode an identical CDR3. J is TRBJ1-1 and V is TRBV28; the match to TRBD1 covers 10 bases. This CDR3 spans 14 amino acids. Trimming removed 4 bases from V and 5 bases from J; junction bases left unmatched: 4. The germline V gene encodes CDR1 MDHEN and CDR2 SYDVKM. The CDR3 nucleotides read TGTGCCAGCAGTTCCGGACAGGGGGGAACTGAAGCTTTCTTT. As protein: CASSSGQGGTEAFF.